The clone carrying this T cell receptor (beta chain) has only a few counts. The data belong to a study of blood T cell repertoires in COVID-19. Here immunoSEQ multiplex PCR was the method, and the copy in TCRdb shows in-frame clones only, minus some. The sample lists fewer than 60,000 clones, around 75% occurring once. CDR3 length: 12 residues. Germline V lookup: CDR1 SEHNR, CDR2 FQNEAQ (reference sequence). The ends were cut back, 5 bases at V and 7 bases at J, with 9 bases in the middle. The genes are TRBV7-9 and TRBJ2-1, with D maybe TRBD2 (5 bases). The material sequenced was peripheral blood. The TCR was taken from a human donor in a cohort sampled during active COVID-19. The DNA for the CDR3 is TGTGCCAGCAGCACTTGGACTAATGAGCAGTTCTTC. Translated, it gives CASSTWTNEQFF. The full variable domain, rest sourced from reference TRBV7-9 and TRBJ2-1, is DTGVSQNPRHKITKRGQNVTFRCDPISEHNRLYWYRQTLGQGPEFLTYFQNEAQLEKSRLLSDRFSAERPKGSFSTLEIQRTEQGDSAMYLCASSTWTNEQFFGPGTRLTVL.